This T cell receptor (beta chain) appears in the sequencing data of a study of blood T cell repertoires in COVID-19. Germline CDR1 reads SGHDT; CDR2 reads YYEEEE. V lost 4 bases to trimming and J lost 11 bases, with 16 bases between them. The CDR3 runs to 13 residues. Sequencing used immunoSEQ multiplex PCR; TCRdb keeps in-frame clones, though not all of them. The sample contains about 180,000 clones, 70% to 90% of which appear only once. The chain combines TRBV5-6 with TRBJ1-5, with D possibly matching TRBD1 (5 bases). Sequencing was performed on peripheral blood. The clonotype originates from a woman in her twenties or thirties with active or convalescent COVID-19. CDR3 in DNA: TGTGCCAGCAGCATGGGGGGAGTCGGAGCCCAGCATTTT. As protein: CASSMGGVGAQHF.